The 5 T cell receptor beta chains listed next were all sequenced from one sample in a study of cytomegalovirus exposure and HLA in healthy donors. The PCR contained 60 Vbeta and 13 Jbeta primers. The protocol was immunoSEQ multiplex PCR, while the TCRdb copy is restricted to in-frame clones and leaves out a portion. The sample carries under 200,000 clones, 70% to 90% recorded once. Material for sequencing was PBMCs. These receptor sequences come from a man younger than 35 in good health and CMV-seropositive.

V is TRBV19 and J is TRBJ2-5; TRBD1 matches 9 bases. Germline V CDR1 and CDR2: LNHDA, SQIVND (reference sequence). Unmatched junction bases numbered 5, after V lost 8 bases and J lost 4 bases. The CDR3 is 13 amino acids. CDR3 loop: CASPGTGRETQYF. CDR3 bases: TGTGCCAGTCCCGGGACAGGGAGAGAGACCCAGTACTTC.

This chain connects TRBV1 to TRBJ2-1; TRBD2 was called by the table and not checked on the DNA. TRBV1 is tagged as a pseudogene. The CDR3 is made up of 14 amino acids. The CDR3 loop is CTSVLAGGHNEQFF. CDR3 DNA: TGCACCAGCGTTCTTGCGGGGGGCCACAATGAGCAGTTCTTC.

This clone was seen only a few times. V usage is TRBV7-2 and J usage is TRBJ1-1; D gene unclear. Trimming pared 0 bases from V and 2 bases from J, leaving 7 bases between. Germline V gene lookup returns CDR1 SGHTA and CDR2 FQGNSA. The CDR3 totals 14 residues. CDR3 loop: CASSLAAGNTEAFF. CDR3 sequence (DNA): TGTGCCAGCAGCTTAGCGGCAGGAAACACTGAAGCTTTCTTT.

V is TRBV25-1 and J is TRBJ2-7; 10 nucleotides agree with TRBD1. Trimming cost V 0 bases and J 4 bases; bases outside gene matches: 9. The CDR3 loop spans 17 amino acids. Germline V gene data show CDR1 as MGHDK and CDR2 as SYGVNS. In DNA, the CDR3 is TGTGCCAGCAGTGAATATTCCCTTCGGACAGGGGGTTACGAGCAGTACTTC. It specifies CASSEYSLRTGGYEQYF.

The chain combines TRBV5-6 with TRBJ2-5, with 7 bases aligning to TRBD2. The J segment lost 3 bases and the V segment lost 4 bases, leaving 6 bases of the junction unmatched. CDR3 size: 14 residues. The germline V gene encodes CDR1 SGHDT and CDR2 YYEEEE. Here the CDR3 DNA reads TGTGCCAGCAGCGGAGCGGGGCAGGAAGAGACCCAGTACTTC. This sequence encodes CASSGAGQEETQYF.